This entry is about one T cell receptor beta chain. The data were obtained in a study of monozygotic twins with cystic fibrosis. This CDR3 has 16 amino acids. V lost 4 bases to trimming and J lost 0 bases, with 13 bases between them. The germline V gene encodes CDR1 LNHDA and CDR2 SQIVND (reference sequence). Data came from immunoSEQ multiplex PCR; TCRdb stores just in-frame clones and leaves some out. The data hold more than 15,000 clones, with more than 80% observed a single time. The genes are TRBV19 and TRBJ2-4; no clear D gene. Source material: blood. The TCR was taken from a girl aged 2-10 years with cystic fibrosis. As DNA, the CDR3 is TGTGCCAGTAGTACAGTCCCCGCGATAGCCAAAAACATTCAGTACTTC. Translation: CASSTVPAIAKNIQYF.